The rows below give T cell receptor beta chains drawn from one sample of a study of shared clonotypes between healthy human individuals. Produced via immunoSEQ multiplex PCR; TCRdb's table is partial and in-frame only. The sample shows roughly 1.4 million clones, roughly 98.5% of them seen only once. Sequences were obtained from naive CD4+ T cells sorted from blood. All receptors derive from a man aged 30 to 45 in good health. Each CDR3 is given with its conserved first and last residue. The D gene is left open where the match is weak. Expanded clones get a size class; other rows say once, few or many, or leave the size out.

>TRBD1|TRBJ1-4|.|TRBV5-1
TGCGCCAGCAAACCCAGACAGGGAGGAGATGAAAAACTGTTTTTT
CASKPRQGGDEKLFF
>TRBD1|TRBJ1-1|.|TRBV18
TGTGCCAGCTCACCCCGGGACAGGGTTGGGAACACTGAAGCTTTCTTT
CASSPRDRVGNTEAFF
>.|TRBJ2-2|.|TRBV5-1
TGCGCCAGCGGCGGGTTGGGAACGAACACCGGGGAGCTGTTTTTT
CASGGLGTNTGELFF
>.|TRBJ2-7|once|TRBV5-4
TGTGCCAGCAGCTTGTATACCGGGGCAGCCGAGCAGTACTTC
CASSLYTGAAEQYF
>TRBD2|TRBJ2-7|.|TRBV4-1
TGCGCCAGCAGCCAAGAAGGGACTAGCTCCTACGAGCAGTACTTC
CASSQEGTSSYEQYF
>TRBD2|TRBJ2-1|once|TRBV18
TGTGCCAGCTCCCTACTAGCGGGAGTCTACAATGAGCAGTTCTTC
CASSLLAGVYNEQFF
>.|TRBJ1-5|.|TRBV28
TGTGCCAGCAGTTTCGAGGGGGTCGGGAGCAATCAGCCCCAGCATTTT
CASSFEGVGSNQPQHF
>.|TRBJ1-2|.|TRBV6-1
TGTGCCAGCAGTGAAGGACCCGGCTATGGCTACACCTTC
CASSEGPGYGYTF
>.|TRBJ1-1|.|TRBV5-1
TGCGCCAGCAGCAAAGGGCCGGAGAACACTGAAGCTTTCTTT
CASSKGPENTEAFF
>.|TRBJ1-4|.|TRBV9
TGTGCCAGCAGCGTAAGCCCGGCTGCAACTAATGAAAAACTGTTTTTT
CASSVSPAATNEKLFF
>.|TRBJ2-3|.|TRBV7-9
TGTGCCAGCAGCTTATTAAATGGGGCTCCCACAGATACGCAGTATTTT
CASSLLNGAPTDTQYF
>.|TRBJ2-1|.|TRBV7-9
TGTGCCAGCAGCTCTTCCCCGCCTAGGGACAATGAGCAGTTCTTC
CASSSSPPRDNEQFF
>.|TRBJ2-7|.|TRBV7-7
TGTGCCAGCAGCTTCGACGGAGGATACGAGCAGTACTTC
CASSFDGGYEQYF
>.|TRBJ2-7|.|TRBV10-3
TGTGCCATCAGTGACCTCCGGACCAACTACGAGCAGTACTTC
CAISDLRTNYEQYF
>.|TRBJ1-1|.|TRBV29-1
TGCAGCGTAACGACACGGATGAACACTGAAGCTTTCTTT
CSVTTRMNTEAFF
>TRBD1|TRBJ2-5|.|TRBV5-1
TGCGCCAGCAGAAAACAGGGGGCCATTGAGACCCAGTACTTC
CASRKQGAIETQYF
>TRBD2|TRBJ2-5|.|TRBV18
TGTGCCAGCTCCCCTAGCGGGAGCCAAGAGACCCAGTACTTC
CASSPSGSQETQYF
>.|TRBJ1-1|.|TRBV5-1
TGCGCCAGCAGCTCCCTCAGGGAGAACACTGAAGCTTTCTTT
CASSSLRENTEAFF
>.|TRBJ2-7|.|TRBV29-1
TGCAGCGTTGTAGCGGTCGAGGGGTACGAGCAGTACTTC
CSVVAVEGYEQYF
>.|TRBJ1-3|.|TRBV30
TGTGCCTGGTTTGGGACATCTGGAAACACCATATATTTT
CAWFGTSGNTIYF
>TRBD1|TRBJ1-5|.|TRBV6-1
TGTGCCAGCAGTGAGGCGGGACAGGGGCCTGTTGGACAGCCCCAGCATTTT
CASSEAGQGPVGQPQHF
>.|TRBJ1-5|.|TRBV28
TGTGCCAGCAGTCCGATACAGGGTAACAATCAGCCCCAGCATTTT
CASSPIQGNNQPQHF
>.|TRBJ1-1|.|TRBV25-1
TGTGCCAGCAGAATTATCTGGGCAGGGACGAACACTGAAGCTTTCTTT
CASRIIWAGTNTEAFF
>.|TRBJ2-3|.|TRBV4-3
TGCGCCAGCAGAGGGGAGGGGGCCAATCGGACAGATACGCAGTATTTT
CASRGEGANRTDTQYF
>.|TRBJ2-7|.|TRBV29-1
TGCAGCGTTGAAGGGGTAGCTAGGGGCGAGCAGTACTTC
CSVEGVARGEQYF
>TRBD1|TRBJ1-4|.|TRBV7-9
TGTGCCAGCGCGGACAGGGGCGGTGAAAAACTGTTTTTT
CASADRGGEKLFF